A single sample is the source of the 19 T cell receptor beta chains below, sequenced in a study of Ad26.COV2.S vaccination and SARS-CoV-2 variants. Noted treatment: around 19 received Ad26.COV2.S at low or high dose, single or two shots; about five received placebo; per-sample allocation not given. Each sample was drawn 63 days after the first injection (of vaccine or placebo). Only in-frame clones appear in the TCRdb table, and some are missing; sequencing was by immunoSEQ multiplex PCR. The sample carries some 520,000 clones, around nine tenths recorded once. The source was peripheral blood, collected in a trial of Ad26.COV2.S vaccine versus placebo. These receptors were collected from a person aged 18 to 59 who received the Ad26.COV2.S COVID-19 vaccine or a placebo.

This clone was seen repeatedly, ten times or more. This chain uses TRBV7-5 with TRBJ1-2. TRBV7-5 is designated a pseudogene. There are 19 residues in the CDR3. Here the CDR3 reads CARSLNRSKDLYRNYGYTF. CDR3 bases: TGTGCCAGAAGCTTAAATCGGTCCAAGGATCTGTATAGAAACTATGGCTACACCTTC.

This clone was recorded only once. This chain uses TRBV27 with TRBJ2-6, with 12 bases identical to TRBD1. Per germline, CDR1 MNHEY and CDR2 SMNVEV (reference sequence). V lost 6 bases, J lost 2 bases, and 11 bases stayed unmatched. This CDR3 region has 19 residues. This CDR3 is CASRPKAGTGGTGANVLTF. As DNA, the CDR3 is TGTGCCAGCAGACCCAAAGCCGGGACAGGGGGCACTGGGGCCAACGTCCTGACTTTC.

The chain links TRBV19 to TRBJ2-7; D is perhaps TRBD1 or TRBD2 (5 bases each). Per the germline V gene, CDR1 is LNHDA and CDR2 is SQIVND (reference sequence). This CDR3 is 14 amino acids long. V lost 3 bases and J lost 6, with 15 bases in between. This CDR3 reads CASSIRDGLFEQYF. Written as DNA, the CDR3 is TGTGCCAGTAGTATCCGGGACGGGCTTTTCGAGCAGTACTTC.

V is TRBV27 and J is TRBJ2-1; weak D call: TRBD1 (6 bases). V was pared by 4 bases and J by 7 bases, with 11 bases between. CDR1 and CDR2 from the germline V gene are MNHEY and SMNVEV (reference sequence). CDR3 length equals 13 residues. The chain's CDR3 is CASSSSQGNEQFF. CDR3 coding DNA: TGTGCCAGCAGTTCCTCTCAGGGGAATGAGCAGTTCTTC.

For the CDR3, the DNA is TGCGCCACCGCGGGGGTCCAGGGGGAGACCCAGTACTTC. Amino acids: CATAGVQGETQYF. The chain joins TRBV5-1 to TRBJ2-5; maybe TRBD2 (7 bases). The CDR3 covers 13 residues. Germline CDR1 reads SGHRS; CDR2 reads YFSETQ. With 9 bases removed from V and 5 bases from J, the gap between germline ends came to 17 bases.

The chain links TRBV6-5 to TRBJ1-2, with 9 bases aligning to TRBD1. The germline CDR1 and CDR2 sequences are MNHEY and SVGAGI. V trimming: 7 bases; J trimming: 4 bases; junction bases outside the gene matches: 10. CDR3 length equals 15 residues. This CDR3 is CASKPPGTGRYGYTF. The CDR3, as DNA: TGTGCCAGCAAACCGCCCGGGACAGGGCGCTATGGCTACACCTTC.

The CDR3 is CASSPGGGRETQYF. CDR3 in DNA: TGTGCCAGCAGCCCCGGAGGGGGAAGGGAGACCCAGTACTTC. This chain links TRBV6-5 with TRBJ2-5; D could derive from TRBD1 or TRBD2 (6 bases each). Looked up from germline, CDR1 is MNHEY and CDR2 is SVGAGI. The CDR3 is 14 residues long. The V and J ends lost 6 bases and 5 bases respectively, with 16 bases between them.

The chain joins TRBV19 to TRBJ1-5; maybe TRBD1 (5 bases). Germline V gene sequence: CDR1 LNHDA, CDR2 SQIVND (reference sequence). This CDR3 comprises 13 residues. V was pared by 4 bases and J by 4 bases, with 8 bases between. DNA of the CDR3: TGTGCCAGTAGTACGGGGGTGAATCAGCCCCAGCATTTT. This codes for CASSTGVNQPQHF.

The V gene is TRBV30, the J gene TRBJ2-2, with D unclear. Germline-derived CDR1 and CDR2 are GTSNPN and SVGIG (reference sequence). The CDR3 covers 12 residues. V lost 2 bases and J 3 bases, leaving 4 bases between the germline ends. The CDR3: CAWSQYTGELFF. CDR3 DNA sequence: TGTGCCTGGAGTCAGTACACCGGGGAGCTGTTTTTT.

The V gene is TRBV28, the J gene TRBJ2-5; 9 bases line up with TRBD1. The CDR3 has 15 residues. After removal of 6 bases from V and 7 bases from J, the junction contained 12 bases not matched to a gene. Per the germline V gene, CDR1 is MDHEN and CDR2 is SYDVKM. The CDR3, as DNA: TGTGCCAGCAGCCCTAGGACAGGGGCCCTAGCGACCCAGTACTTC. Its translation: CASSPRTGALATQYF.

This chain uses TRBV5-1 with TRBJ2-7, with unresolved D. The CDR3 extends over 14 amino acids. Trimming stripped 2 bases from V and 0 bases from J, with 9 bases between. Germline V gene lookup returns CDR1 SGHRS and CDR2 YFSETQ. The CDR3 DNA follows: TGCGCCAGCAGCTTTAGGACGGACTCCTACGAGCAGTACTTC. It encodes CASSFRTDSYEQYF. The full variable domain, rest sourced from reference TRBV5-1 and TRBJ2-7, is KAGVTQTPRYLIKTRGQQVTLSCSPISGHRSVSWYQQTPGQGLQFLFEYFSETQRNKGNFPGRFSGRQFSNSRSEMNVSTLELGDSALYLCASSFRTDSYEQYFGPGTRLTVT.

The J gene is TRBJ2-1, the V gene TRBV6-2 or TRBV6-3; D is unresolved. Trimming left V 6 bases short and J 9 bases short, with 9 bases between. The CDR3 is 11 amino acids. The germline V gene has CDR1 MNHEY and CDR2 SVGEGT. CDR3 residues: CASSPWGEQFF. The CDR3 DNA follows: TGTGCCAGCAGCCCCTGGGGTGAGCAGTTCTTC.

V gene TRBV28 combines with J gene TRBJ2-7, with TRBD1 identical over 7 bases. The germline V gene has CDR1 MDHEN and CDR2 SYDVKM. The ends lost 2 bases at V and 2 bases at J; junction bases unmatched: 6. The CDR3 sequence is 15 residues long. The CDR3 loop is CASSLKGGPTYEQYF. The CDR3 DNA sequence: TGTGCCAGCAGTTTAAAAGGGGGCCCGACCTACGAGCAGTACTTC.

As regards this clone: This same CDR3 is encoded by further DNA sequences in the sample. V and J are TRBV6-1 and TRBJ1-5, with D unresolved. This CDR3 is 13 amino acids long. The V gene's germline CDR1 is MNHNS and CDR2 SASEGT. V was pared by 3 bases and J by 6 bases, with 9 bases between. As DNA, the CDR3 is TGTGCCAGCAGTGACGGAGTTGGTCAGCCCCAGCATTTT. Residues: CASSDGVGQPQHF.

This rearrangement joins TRBV27 to TRBJ2-7, with TRBD2 matching over 8 bases. CDR3 length equals 13 residues. CDR1 is MNHEY, CDR2 SMNVEV, per germline (reference sequence). V dropped 10 bases and J dropped 3; count of bases not matched to a gene: 8. CDR3 DNA sequence: TGTGCCAAAAGCGGGAGTCTTCGCTACGAGCAGTACTTC. As protein: CAKSGSLRYEQYF.

This sequence joins TRBV3-1 (or the pseudogene TRBV3-2) and TRBJ1-5; unclear D gene. Trimming shortened V by 0 bases and J by 6 bases, and 3 bases separated the two germline ends. This CDR3 has 12 amino acids. In germline, CDR1 is LGHDT, CDR2 YNNKEL (reference sequence). This CDR3 reads CASSQDSQPQHF. CDR3 DNA sequence: TGTGCCAGCAGCCAAGACTCTCAGCCCCAGCATTTT.

V usage is TRBV3-1 (or the pseudogene TRBV3-2) and J usage is TRBJ2-3; D gene ambiguous. This CDR3 spans 15 amino acids. Germline values: CDR1 LGHDT, CDR2 YNNKEL (reference sequence). Deletions cut 2 bases from V and 4 bases from J, with 13 bases between. The CDR3 spells CASSQPTARSDTQYF. For the CDR3, the DNA is TGTGCCAGCAGCCAACCCACGGCCCGGTCAGATACGCAGTATTTT.

As for this clone: A read error may account for a junction end that differs from germline. The chain recombines TRBV12-3 or TRBV12-4 with TRBJ1-1; possibly TRBD1 for D (5 bases). The CDR3 contains 11 residues. The CDR3 spells CASSIHRGALF. The CDR3 DNA reads TGTGCCAGCAGTATCCACCGGGGCGCGCTATTC.

V is TRBV20-1 and J is TRBJ2-7; the D is unclear. CDR1 is DFQATT and CDR2 is SNEGSKA in the germline V gene (reference sequence). CDR3 length: 15 residues. Between the trimmed V and J ends, which lost 5 bases and 0 bases, there was a span of 17 bases. The CDR3 region has the DNA TGCAGTGCTGGTGATTTTGGTCTAAGCTCCTACGAGCAGTACTTC. Protein sequence: CSAGDFGLSSYEQYF.